These 22 T cell receptor beta chains came from one sample sequenced in a study of cytomegalovirus exposure and HLA in healthy donors. Profiling relied on immunoSEQ multiplex PCR, and the TCRdb table lists in-frame clones only, not all of them. This sample carries over 45,000 clones, more than 90% of them seen once, and the ten largest clones take 0.9% to 1.4%. The source material was PBMCs. These receptors all come from a man between 18 and 29 years old in good health and CMV-seronegative.

This clone was counted a single time. The V call is TRBV28, the J call TRBJ2-3, with TRBD1 as a possible D gene (7 bases). Per germline, CDR1 MDHEN and CDR2 SYDVKM. Trimming stripped 3 bases from V and 6 bases from J, with 13 bases between. There are 14 residues in the CDR3. The CDR3: CASSFRAGGDTQYF. The DNA for the CDR3 is TGTGCCAGCAGTTTTCGGGCAGGGGGGGATACGCAGTATTTT.

There are a few counts of this clone. V usage is TRBV19 and J usage is TRBJ2-7, with a weak D call TRBD2 (6 bases). Germline CDR1 reads LNHDA; CDR2 reads SQIVND (reference sequence). The CDR3 is 12 amino acids. V was cut by 3 bases and J by 6 bases, with 9 bases left in between. CDR3 DNA sequence: TGTGCCAGTAGTATTGCGCGGGGCGAGCAGTACTTC. Translating it yields CASSIARGEQYF.

The genes are TRBV6-1 and TRBJ1-1; a weak D match, TRBD1 (5 bases). Looked up from germline, CDR1 is MNHNS and CDR2 is SASEGT. V was clipped by 4 bases and J by 8 bases, with 14 bases between them. The CDR3 covers 13 residues. For the CDR3, the DNA is TGTGCCAGCAGTGGCTTCGGGGGTATCGAAGCTTTCTTT. This encodes CASSGFGGIEAFF.

This rearrangement joins TRBV10-3 to TRBJ1-5; 7 bases fit TRBD1. V shed 2 bases and J 3 bases; nucleotides not matched to a gene: 1. The germline CDR1 and CDR2 sequences are ENHRY and SYGVKD. The CDR3 runs 14 residues. CDR3 nucleotides: TGTGCCATCAGTGAGACAGGGGACAATCAGCCCCAGCATTTT. It specifies CAISETGDNQPQHF.

The chain carries TRBV10-2 and TRBJ2-1, with 8 bases matching TRBD2. Germline values: CDR1 WSHSY, CDR2 SAAADI. With V trimmed by 8 bases and J by 8 bases, 11 bases remained unmatched. The CDR3 consists of 14 residues. CDR3 protein: CASGGLAGSHEQFF. The CDR3 nucleotides are TGCGCCAGCGGGGGGCTAGCGGGTAGCCATGAGCAGTTCTTC.

The chain recombines TRBV7-9 with TRBJ2-1, with 7 bases lining up with TRBD2. Germline V gene sequence: CDR1 SEHNR, CDR2 FQNEAQ (reference sequence). With V trimmed by 0 bases and J by 8 bases, 10 bases remained unmatched. The CDR3 is 16 residues long. CDR3 residues: CASSLAGGSVEHEQFF. DNA for the CDR3: TGTGCCAGCAGCTTAGCTGGCGGGAGTGTTGAGCATGAGCAGTTCTTC.

The CDR3 nucleotides are TGTGCCAGCAGCTCCCAGGGTTCGACAGATACGCAGTATTTT. As protein: CASSSQGSTDTQYF. The chain employs TRBV5-4 and TRBJ2-3; the D gene is possibly TRBD1 (5 bases). Between the trimmed V and J ends, which lost 3 bases and 3 bases, there was a span of 11 bases. Germline CDR1 is SGHNT and CDR2 is YYREEE (reference sequence). CDR3 length: 14 residues. The full variable domain, rest sourced from reference TRBV5-4 and TRBJ2-3, is ETGVTQSPTHLIKTRGQQVTLRCSSQSGHNTVSWYQQALGQGPQFIFQYYREEENGRGNFPPRFSGLQFPNYSSELNVNALELDDSALYLCASSSQGSTDTQYFGPGTRLTVL.

The V call is TRBV5-6, the J call TRBJ2-7, with D maybe TRBD1 (5 bases). V was pared by 4 bases and J by 3 bases, with 8 bases between. The germline V gene has CDR1 SGHDT and CDR2 YYEEEE. There are 12 residues in the CDR3. CDR3 residues: CASSRQNYEQYF. The CDR3 DNA reads as TGTGCCAGCAGCCGACAGAACTACGAGCAGTACTTC.

The chain carries TRBV6-5 and TRBJ2-1, with TRBD2 matching over 10 bases. V dropped 2 bases and J dropped 0; count of bases not matched to a gene: 1. CDR3 size: 16 residues. Per the germline V gene, CDR1 is MNHEY and CDR2 is SVGAGI. CDR3 amino acids: CASSYPSGGSYNEQFF. CDR3 nucleotides: TGTGCCAGCAGTTACCCTAGCGGGGGCTCCTACAATGAGCAGTTCTTC.

The V gene is TRBV27, the J gene TRBJ2-2; D is possibly TRBD2 (5 bases). Trimming shortened V by 7 bases and J by 5 bases, and 8 bases separated the two germline ends. This CDR3 spans 12 amino acids. Germline lookup yields CDR1 MNHEY and CDR2 SMNVEV (reference sequence). This chain's CDR3 is CASTRGTGELFF. The CDR3 nucleotides read TGTGCCAGCACTCGGGGAACCGGGGAGCTGTTTTTT.

This chain links TRBV5-1 with TRBJ2-2; maybe TRBD2 (6 bases). The CDR3 is 14 residues long. CDR1 and CDR2 from the germline V gene are SGHRS and YFSETQ. The ends were cut back, 2 bases at V and 6 bases at J, with 11 bases in the middle. CDR3 sequence: CASSFGGRPGELFF. The CDR3 bases are TGCGCCAGCAGCTTTGGGGGGAGGCCCGGGGAGCTGTTTTTT. Filled out from reference TRBV5-1 and TRBJ2-2, the complete variable domain reads KAGVTQTPRYLIKTRGQQVTLSCSPISGHRSVSWYQQTPGQGLQFLFEYFSETQRNKGNFPGRFSGRQFSNSRSEMNVSTLELGDSALYLCASSFGGRPGELFFGEGSRLTVL.

The chain employs TRBV10-2 and TRBJ2-1; weak D call: TRBD1 (6 bases). The CDR3 loop spans 15 amino acids. Germline values: CDR1 WSHSY, CDR2 SAAADI. Trimming took 6 bases from V and 0 from J, leaving 12 bases between them. CDR3 amino acids: CASRAGQPSYNEQFF. CDR3 nucleotides: TGCGCCAGCAGGGCAGGACAGCCCTCCTACAATGAGCAGTTCTTC.

The chain uses TRBV4-3 and TRBJ2-2; TRBD1 might be the D (5 bases). The CDR3 totals 13 residues. In germline, CDR1 is LGHNA, CDR2 YSLEER. Trimming took 3 bases from V and 5 from J, leaving 7 bases between them. The CDR3 region is CASSQAGTGELFF. The CDR3 coding sequence is TGCGCCAGCAGCCAGGCAGGGACCGGGGAGCTGTTTTTT.

This sequence joins TRBV5-1 and TRBJ1-5; TRBD1 agrees at 7 bases. This CDR3 has 14 amino acids. Trimming took 2 bases from V and 5 from J; bases not matched to a gene: 4. CDR1 and CDR2 (germline): SGHRS, YFSETQ. The CDR3 nucleotides read TGCGCCAGCAGCTTAGGACAGGATGATCAGCCCCAGCATTTT. Translated, it gives CASSLGQDDQPQHF.

The chain links TRBV21-1 to TRBJ2-3; the D call in the table, TRBD2, was not verified against the DNA. TRBV21-1 is an annotated pseudogene. This CDR3 is 23 amino acids long. The CDR3 reads CASSKARGQGATSGRFHLDTQYF. The CDR3 DNA sequence: TGTGCCAGCAGCAAAGCGCGAGGACAGGGGGCCACTAGCGGGAGGTTTCATCTAGATACGCAGTATTTT.

The chain links TRBV10-3 to TRBJ2-1; 8 bases are shared with TRBD2. Trimming took 4 bases from V and 9 from J; bases not matched to a gene: 11. This CDR3 is 15 amino acids long. Germline V gene lookup returns CDR1 ENHRY and CDR2 SYGVKD. The CDR3 DNA sequence: TGTGCCATCAGTGGCGGAGCGGGAGTTCAAGTTGAGCAGTTCTTC. As protein: CAISGGAGVQVEQFF.

This chain connects TRBV14 to TRBJ1-3; possibly TRBD1 for D (6 bases). Trimming took 1 base from V and 2 from J, leaving 6 bases between them. This CDR3 spans 14 amino acids. Germline V gene lookup returns CDR1 SGHDN and CDR2 FVKESK. In DNA, the CDR3 is TGTGCCAGCAGCCAAGCAGGGGCTGGAAACACCATATATTTT. Amino acid sequence: CASSQAGAGNTIYF.

The J gene is TRBJ1-2, the V gene TRBV19, with 9 bases aligning to TRBD1. Trimming took 4 bases from V and 4 from J; bases not matched to a gene: 7. CDR1 is LNHDA and CDR2 is SQIVND in the germline V gene (reference sequence). The CDR3 has 15 amino acids. CDR3 sequence (DNA): TGTGCCAGTAGTAACCAGTGGACAGGGGTCTATGGCTACACCTTC. Translation: CASSNQWTGVYGYTF.

The rearrangement uses TRBV6-5 and TRBJ2-5, with 8 nucleotides matching TRBD2. V dropped 6 bases and J dropped 6; count of bases not matched to a gene: 6. Germline lookup yields CDR1 MNHEY and CDR2 SVGAGI. This CDR3 contains 13 residues. The CDR3 loop reads CASSVLADKTQYF. CDR3 in DNA: TGTGCCAGCAGCGTACTAGCGGACAAGACCCAGTACTTC.

The rearrangement uses TRBV2 and TRBJ1-2; possible D gene TRBD1, 5 bases. Trimming cost V 6 bases and J 1 base, with 9 bases left between them. The V gene's germline CDR1 is SNHLY and CDR2 FYNNEI. There are 13 residues in the CDR3. CDR3 coding DNA: TGTGCCAGCAGCATTCAGGGTAACTATGGCTACACCTTC. This encodes CASSIQGNYGYTF.

The chain links TRBV6-6 to TRBJ1-4; D call uncertain. CDR3 length equals 12 residues. Germline V CDR1 and CDR2: MNHNY, SVGAGI (reference sequence). The V gene lost 2 bases and the J gene lost 7 bases, with 5 bases spanning the gap. The CDR3 spells CASSYNSEKLFF. The DNA of the CDR3 is TGTGCCAGCAGTTACAATAGTGAAAAACTGTTTTTT.

The rearrangement uses TRBV6-1 and TRBJ2-3, with D maybe TRBD2 (6 bases). The CDR3 runs 16 residues. Germline V gives CDR1 MNHNS, CDR2 SASEGT. V lost 2 bases and J lost 4, with 16 bases in between. CDR3 bases: TGTGCCAGCAGTGAATTCGGTGGGGGAGGCCCAGATACGCAGTATTTT. It codes for CASSEFGGGGPDTQYF.